This T cell receptor beta chain was captured by sequencing in a study of early T cells in non-severe SARS-CoV-2 infection. Whole-study context: Unsorted whole blood bulk RNA was sequenced, with unpaired chains.

This clonotype has only a few counts. Its antigen is not known. The library protocol tagged individual cDNA molecules with unique molecular identifiers. Each CDR3 protein is one row after TCRdb ran MiXCR on the 5' RACE reads. Of fewer than 120,000 distinct CDR3 sequences listed, roughly an eighth were seen once; the top ten hold 3.5% to 4%. The study, taken as a whole, reports: There was a bias toward anti-spike CD8 responses in VDJdb matching, which missed private and CD4 specificities.

The TCR originated in an adult who was a healthcare worker with PCR-confirmed SARS-CoV-2 infection or an uninfected control (not recorded which). The input for sequencing was whole blood, taken at baseline.

The CDR3 region has the DNA TGTGCCAGCAGTTTATCCCCTGCAGGGGGGATAGGATCACCCCTCCACTTT. This encodes CASSLSPAGGIGSPLHF. This rearrangement joins TRBV28 to TRBJ1-6; 7 nucleotides match TRBD1. Germline lookup yields CDR1 MDHEN and CDR2 SYDVKM. With V trimmed by 1 base and J by 10 bases, 13 bases remained unmatched. The CDR3 loop spans 17 amino acids.